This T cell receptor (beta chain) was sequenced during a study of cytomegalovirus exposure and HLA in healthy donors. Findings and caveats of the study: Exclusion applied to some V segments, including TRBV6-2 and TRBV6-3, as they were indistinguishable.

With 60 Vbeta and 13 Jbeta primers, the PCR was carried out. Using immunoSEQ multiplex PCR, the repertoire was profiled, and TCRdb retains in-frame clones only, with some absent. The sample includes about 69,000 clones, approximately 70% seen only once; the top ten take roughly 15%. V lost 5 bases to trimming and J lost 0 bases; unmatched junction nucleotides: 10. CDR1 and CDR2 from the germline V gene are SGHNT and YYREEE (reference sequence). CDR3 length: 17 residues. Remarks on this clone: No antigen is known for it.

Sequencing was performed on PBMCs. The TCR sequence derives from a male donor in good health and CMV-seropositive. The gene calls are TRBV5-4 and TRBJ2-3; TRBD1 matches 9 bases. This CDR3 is CASRPGTGIESTDTQYF. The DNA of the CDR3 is TGTGCCAGCAGACCCGGGACAGGGATAGAGAGCACAGATACGCAGTATTTT.